This TCR beta chain originates from a study of regulatory T cells in long-lasting Graves disease. Background on the study: In persistent Graves' disease, antithyroid drugs had been taken for over 5 years and TSH receptor antibodies stayed positive.

Arm-PCR of CDR3 regions and iRepertoire HTBI primers were used to build TCR beta libraries. TCRdb fed the multiplex PCR reads into MiXCR, producing one record per CDR3 protein. The repertoire holds about half a million distinct CDR3 sequences, about 20% seen once, with roughly 14% in the top ten. The study, taken as a whole, reports: Tissue studied was limited to peripheral blood, excluding thyroid tissue. Favored usage of TRBV28, TRBJ1-2 and TRBJ2-5 was recorded in persistent disease. Persistent Graves' patients possessed reduced TCR diversity relative to recently diagnosed ones.

Time point indicated: persistent/refractory GD, antithyroid drugs over 5 years with positive TRAb. From PBMCs, RNA was extracted and then used to make the TCR library. V shed 5 bases and J 5 bases; nucleotides not matched to a gene: 8. There are 14 residues in the CDR3. This clonotype showed up just a few times. Its antigen is not identified. The chain is built from TRBV12-3 or TRBV12-4 and TRBJ1-1; TRBD1 agrees at 7 bases. This sample comprised peripheral blood mononuclear cells (PBMCs), obtained when the disease was refractory, from a patient treated with antithyroid drugs. This TCR derives from a female donor with Graves disease. The DNA for the CDR3 is TGTGCCAGCAGTCCGCAGGGGGTACTAACTGAAGCTTTCTTT. It translates to CASSPQGVLTEAFF.